A selection of T cell receptor beta chains follows, all from one sample in a study of tumor T cells in aggressive B-cell lymphoma. Sequenced by immunoSEQ multiplex PCR; TCRdb stores in-frame clones only, minus some. This table has over 300 clones, less than 90% appearing once. The sample taken for sequencing was tumor tissue. Receptors originate from an adult with diffuse large B cell lymphoma. The CDR3 runs from the conserved cysteine through the conserved F or W. D genes are given only for firm matches. The size of a clone is reported for some rows only, either as once, few or many, or as a class for expanded clones.

DNA: TGTGCCAGCAGCGTAGGAGGGGACAGCTCTGGAAACACCATATATTTT
CDR3: CASSVGGDSSGNTIYF
size: NA
V: TRBV9
D: TRBD1
J: TRBJ1-3

DNA: TGTGGCAGATATACTAAGATAACACAAAGTCGGGCCAACGTCCTGACTTTC
CDR3: CGRYTKITQSRANVLTF
size: NA
V: TRBV8-2
D: NA
J: TRBJ2-6

DNA: TGTGCCTGGAGGTTACCCGGGACAGGGGAGGGGACCAACTATGGCTACACCTTC
CDR3: CAWRLPGTGEGTNYGYTF
size: NA
V: TRBV30
D: TRBD1
J: TRBJ1-2

DNA: TGTGCCTGGAGTGTGGGGGGTTATGGCTACACCTTC
CDR3: CAWSVGGYGYTF
size: NA
V: TRBV30
D: NA
J: TRBJ1-2

DNA: TGTGCCATCAGTGTGGACAGGGGGCAGTACTTC
CDR3: CAISVDRGQYF
size: NA
V: TRBV10-3
D: TRBD1
J: TRBJ2-7

DNA: TGTGCCAGCAGTTTCGGGAACACTGAAGCTTTCTTT
CDR3: CASSFGNTEAFF
size: NA
V: TRBV27
D: NA
J: TRBJ1-1

DNA: TGCAGCCCCCAAAATTCTGGAAACACCATATATTTT
CDR3: CSPQNSGNTIYF
size: NA
V: TRBV29-1
D: NA
J: TRBJ1-3

DNA: TGTGCCAGCACCGTACAGGCTGAGGGCAATCAGCCCCAGCATTTT
CDR3: CASTVQAEGNQPQHF
size: NA
V: TRBV18
D: NA
J: TRBJ1-5

DNA: TGTGCCAGCAGCCAACCTTGGCAGGCCGGATACAATGAGCAGTTCTTC
CDR3: CASSQPWQAGYNEQFF
size: NA
V: TRBV27
D: NA
J: TRBJ2-1

DNA: TGTGCCTGGAGTGTTTTAGGAGACGAGTTTTTT
CDR3: CAWSVLGDEFF
size: NA
V: TRBV30
D: NA
J: TRBJ1-4

DNA: TGTGCCAGCAGTGCAGCTATAGCTACTTGGCATCATCAGCCCCAGCATTTT
CDR3: CASSAAIATWHHQPQHF
size: NA
V: TRBV21-1
D: NA
J: TRBJ1-5

DNA: TGTGCCAGCAGTGGTGGTTCAGGGGGCGAACGCAATCAGCCCCAGCATTTT
CDR3: CASSGGSGGERNQPQHF
size: NA
V: TRBV6-1
D: TRBD1
J: TRBJ1-5

DNA: TGTGCCAGCTCACCATTTGCAGGGCCTGCAACTAATGAAAAACTGTTTTTT
CDR3: CASSPFAGPATNEKLFF
size: NA
V: TRBV18
D: NA
J: TRBJ1-4

DNA: TGTGCCAGCAGCTTGCCTGACAGCAAGTTTGCGCCCCTCCACTTT
CDR3: CASSLPDSKFAPLHF
size: NA
V: TRBV11-2
D: NA
J: TRBJ1-6

DNA: TGTGCCAGCAGTTTATCGACTGAAGCTTTCTTT
CDR3: CASSLSTEAFF
size: NA
V: TRBV28
D: NA
J: TRBJ1-1

DNA: TGTGCCAGCAGCGTACTAATTTTGGCGGGATCTAGCACAGATACGCAGTATTTT
CDR3: CASSVLILAGSSTDTQYF
size: NA
V: TRBV9
D: NA
J: TRBJ2-3

DNA: TGTGCCAGCAGCTGGTCGAGCGGCTACGAGCAGTACTTC
CDR3: CASSWSSGYEQYF
size: NA
V: TRBV6-5
D: NA
J: TRBJ2-7

DNA: TGTGCCAGCAGTTTTACAGGGTTTGAAGCTTTCTTT
CDR3: CASSFTGFEAFF
size: NA
V: TRBV27
D: NA
J: TRBJ1-1

DNA: TGTGCCAGCAGAGGGACAAGTGCGTACGAGCAGTACTTC
CDR3: CASRGTSAYEQYF
size: NA
V: TRBV2
D: NA
J: TRBJ2-7

DNA: TGTGCCAGCAGTTTATTTGTCGGACAAACTAATGAAAAACTGTTTTTT
CDR3: CASSLFVGQTNEKLFF
size: NA
V: TRBV27
D: NA
J: TRBJ1-4

DNA: TGCGCCAGCAGCCAGGCGACAGGACTGGTATCCTACGAGCAGTACTTC
CDR3: CASSQATGLVSYEQYF
size: NA
V: TRBV4-3
D: NA
J: TRBJ2-7

DNA: TGTGCCAGCAGCACCGCTAGCGGGAGGGGCGCAGATACGCAGTATTTT
CDR3: CASSTASGRGADTQYF
size: NA
V: TRBV7-3
D: TRBD2
J: TRBJ2-3

DNA: TGTGCCAGCAGCGGCCGGGACAGCACCTACGAGCAGTACTTC
CDR3: CASSGRDSTYEQYF
size: NA
V: TRBV9
D: TRBD1
J: TRBJ2-7

DNA: TGTGCCAGCAGCCCCCCTTGGTGGGGGGAGGAGACCCAGTACTTC
CDR3: CASSPPWWGEETQYF
size: NA
V: TRBV9
D: NA
J: TRBJ2-5

DNA: TGTGCCTGGGGGGTGACAGCAAACACTGAAGCTTTCTTT
CDR3: CAWGVTANTEAFF
size: NA
V: TRBV30
D: NA
J: TRBJ1-1

DNA: TGTGCCAGCAGCCCGAACCCTAGACAGGTTCCTTACGAGTTGGAGTACTTC
CDR3: CASSPNPRQVPYELEYF
size: NA
V: TRBV7-3
D: NA
J: TRBJ2-7

DNA: TGTGCCAGCAGTTTAGCGGTTGGAGTGCAGTTCTTC
CDR3: CASSLAVGVQFF
size: NA
V: TRBV27
D: NA
J: TRBJ2-1

DNA: TGTGCCAGCAGTTTGAGGACAGCTAACTATGGCTACACCTTC
CDR3: CASSLRTANYGYTF
size: NA
V: TRBV27
D: NA
J: TRBJ1-2

DNA: TGTGCCAGCAGCTGGCGGGAGGGGGGGAACACCGGGGAGCTGTTTTTT
CDR3: CASSWREGGNTGELFF
size: NA
V: TRBV5-6
D: TRBD2
J: TRBJ2-2

DNA: TGCGCCAGCAGCTCCCAGGGGGGCGGGATAGGAAATGAGCAGTTCTTC
CDR3: CASSSQGGGIGNEQFF
size: NA
V: TRBV5-1
D: NA
J: TRBJ2-1

DNA: TGTGCCTGGAGTCTGACAGGGAATGGCTACACCTTC
CDR3: CAWSLTGNGYTF
size: NA
V: TRBV30
D: TRBD1
J: TRBJ1-2

DNA: TGTGCCAGCAGTTTATTTCGGGTGAACACTGAAGCTTTCTTT
CDR3: CASSLFRVNTEAFF
size: NA
V: TRBV27
D: NA
J: TRBJ1-1

DNA: TGTGCCAGCCAGGACGGGGTGCGGACTGAAGCTTTCTTT
CDR3: CASQDGVRTEAFF
size: NA
V: TRBV2
D: NA
J: TRBJ1-1

DNA: TGTGCCAGCAGCCAAGATCTGGGGGCCTGGGAAAAACTGTTTTTT
CDR3: CASSQDLGAWEKLFF
size: NA
V: TRBV14
D: NA
J: TRBJ1-4

DNA: TGTGCCAGCATAACTAGCGGTTCTCCGTTCTTC
CDR3: CASITSGSPFF
size: NA
V: TRBV28
D: TRBD2
J: TRBJ2-1

DNA: TGCGCCAGCAGCTCTCGACTCCCTCCCCACATTCAGTACTTC
CDR3: CASSSRLPPHIQYF
size: NA
V: TRBV5-1
D: NA
J: TRBJ2-4

DNA: TGTGCCAGCAGCCTCCTAACGAGAATAAATCAGCCCCAGCATTTT
CDR3: CASSLLTRINQPQHF
size: NA
V: TRBV7-2
D: NA
J: TRBJ1-5

DNA: TGTGCCAGCAGTTCCCGAGACAGCTCTGGAAACACCATATATTTT
CDR3: CASSSRDSSGNTIYF
size: NA
V: TRBV27
D: NA
J: TRBJ1-3

DNA: TGCAGCGTTGGGAGGGACACTGAAGCTTTCTTT
CDR3: CSVGRDTEAFF
size: NA
V: TRBV29-1
D: NA
J: TRBJ1-1

DNA: TGTGCCAGCAGTTACCCTCGGGCAGGGGCCTACGAGCAGTACTTC
CDR3: CASSYPRAGAYEQYF
size: NA
V: TRBV6-6
D: NA
J: TRBJ2-7

DNA: TGTGCCAGCAGCGTCGGGATCTCCTACGAGCAGTACTTC
CDR3: CASSVGISYEQYF
size: NA
V: TRBV9
D: NA
J: TRBJ2-7

DNA: TGTGCCAGCGCCGGGAAGGCTAGCGGGTCCTACGAGCAGTACTTC
CDR3: CASAGKASGSYEQYF
size: once
V: TRBV11-3
D: TRBD2
J: TRBJ2-7

DNA: TGTGCCAGCACCCAAAAGGGACTAGCCGGGAATGAGCAGTTCTTC
CDR3: CASTQKGLAGNEQFF
size: NA
V: TRBV7-2
D: TRBD2
J: TRBJ2-1

DNA: TGTGCCAGCAGTTATATCGGACTGTTCTATGGCTACACCTTC
CDR3: CASSYIGLFYGYTF
size: NA
V: TRBV6-6
D: NA
J: TRBJ1-2

DNA: TGTGCCAGCAGCGTAGTGGCGGGAGATGAGCAGTTCTTC
CDR3: CASSVVAGDEQFF
size: NA
V: TRBV9
D: TRBD2
J: TRBJ2-1

DNA: TGTGCCAGCAGTTCCTCTATAGGAGGGTACAATCAGCCCCAGCATTTT
CDR3: CASSSSIGGYNQPQHF
size: NA
V: TRBV27
D: NA
J: TRBJ1-5

DNA: TGCAGCGTTGAACCCGGGGTCGAAAAACTGTTTTTT
CDR3: CSVEPGVEKLFF
size: NA
V: TRBV29-1
D: NA
J: TRBJ1-4

DNA: TGTGCCAGCAGTTACTCTTTATTTCAGCCCCAGCATTTT
CDR3: CASSYSLFQPQHF
size: NA
V: TRBV6-5
D: NA
J: TRBJ1-5

DNA: TGTGCCTGGACCCAGGTCTACGAGCAGTACTTC
CDR3: CAWTQVYEQYF
size: NA
V: TRBV30
D: NA
J: TRBJ2-7

DNA: TGCGCCAGCAGCTTCTACCAGGGGGCAAGTACTGAAGCTTTCTTT
CDR3: CASSFYQGASTEAFF
size: NA
V: TRBV5-1
D: TRBD1
J: TRBJ1-1

DNA: TGTGCCAGCAGCCCACGGACAGGGGACCAGCCCCAGCATTTT
CDR3: CASSPRTGDQPQHF
size: NA
V: TRBV9
D: TRBD1
J: TRBJ1-5

DNA: TGTGCCAGCAGTCAGGGAGGGGTAGAGGAAAAACTGTTTTTT
CDR3: CASSQGGVEEKLFF
size: NA
V: TRBV28
D: NA
J: TRBJ1-4

DNA: TGTACCAACAGCGTATTCGGACTGGACTACGAGCAGTACTTC
CDR3: CTNSVFGLDYEQYF
size: NA
V: TRBV9
D: NA
J: TRBJ2-7

DNA: TGTGCCTGGAGGTTACCCGGGACAGGGGAGGGGACCAACTATGGCCACACCTTC
CDR3: CAWRLPGTGEGTNYGHTF
size: NA
V: TRBV30
D: TRBD1
J: TRBJ1-2

DNA: TGTGCCAGCAGTTTACAGGGGTCTGGCGGAAACACCATATATTTT
CDR3: CASSLQGSGGNTIYF
size: NA
V: TRBV9
D: TRBD1
J: TRBJ1-3